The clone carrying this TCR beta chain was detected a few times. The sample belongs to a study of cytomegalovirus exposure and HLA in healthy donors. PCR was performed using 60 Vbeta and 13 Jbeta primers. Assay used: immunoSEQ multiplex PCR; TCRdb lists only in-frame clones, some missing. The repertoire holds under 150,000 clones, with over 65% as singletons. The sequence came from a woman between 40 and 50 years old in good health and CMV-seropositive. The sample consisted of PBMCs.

The CDR3 nucleotides read TGTGCCACCAGCAGCGTGACAGGGATGAACACTGAAGCTTTCTTT. This encodes CATSSVTGMNTEAFF. The V call is TRBV15, the J call TRBJ1-1; 7 nucleotides agree with TRBD1. The V gene's germline CDR1 is LNHNV and CDR2 YYDKDF (reference sequence). The CDR3 contains 15 residues. V lost 3 bases and J lost 0; bases outside the gene matches: 4.